These 21 T cell receptor beta chains were all obtained from the same sample, sequenced in a study of spatial heterogeneity in lung cancer (dated by TCRdb to about 2019). Taken with the paper, the label for time point translates to: sample taken at primary tumor resection. Without any cell sorting, TCR sequencing was performed on whole RNA extracted either from tumor and nontumor lung tissue or from cryopreserved PBMC samples. Libraries were prepared through 5' RACE. Sequencing was performed on a NextSeq 500. Starting from the raw public reads, TCRdb applied fastp trimming at Q25, assembled clones with MiXCR and retained in-frame beta chains. Rows merge per CDR3 protein into single entries with the most common DNA and genes. This sample is represented by about 39,000 distinct CDR3 sequences; roughly 5.8% of them were singletons. Jointly, the top ten make up 9.5% to 13% of the sample. This sample comprised PBMCs, obtained at surgery. The source is a male donor with early-stage non-small cell lung cancer.

The rearrangement joins TRBV5-4 to TRBJ2-1; weak D call: TRBD1 (5 bases). The V end was cut by 9 bases, the J end by 6 bases, with 16 bases between. Germline V gene data show CDR1 as SGHNT and CDR2 as YYREEE (reference sequence). The CDR3 has 13 residues. The CDR3: CATIDLTGNEQFF. The CDR3 DNA is TGTGCCACCATCGACCTAACAGGCAATGAGCAGTTCTTC.

This clonotype was counted ten times or more. V usage is TRBV20-1 and J usage is TRBJ2-7; D not resolved. Trimming removed 3 bases at V and 4 bases at J, with 19 bases between. The length of the CDR3 is 15 residues. Germline loops: CDR1 DFQATT, CDR2 SNEGSKA (reference sequence). The CDR3 nucleotides are TGCAGTGCTAGTTCGGTCAGGACCGGTGTGTACGAGCAGTACTTC. Protein: CSASSVRTGVYEQYF.

The gene calls are TRBV7-9 and TRBJ2-5, with TRBD1 matching over 9 bases. CDR1 and CDR2 from the germline V gene are SEHNR and FQNEAQ (reference sequence). CDR3 size: 16 residues. The trim removed 4 bases at V and 5 bases at J, leaving 11 bases unmatched. CDR3 protein: CASSSSTGGGGETQYF. In DNA form, the CDR3 reads TGTGCCAGCAGCTCCTCAACAGGGGGCGGTGGGGAGACCCAGTACTTC.

The rearrangement uses TRBV12-3 or TRBV12-4 and TRBJ2-2; 7 nucleotides line up with TRBD1. CDR3 length equals 15 residues. With V trimmed by 1 base and J by 1 base, 0 bases remained unmatched. As DNA, the CDR3 is TGTGCCAGCAGTTTAGGGACAGGGAACACCGGGGAGCTGTTTTTT. It specifies CASSLGTGNTGELFF.

This chain connects TRBV5-1 to TRBJ1-2; no clear D gene. V was trimmed by 0 bases and J by 4 bases, leaving 13 bases between them. The CDR3 is 15 residues long. Germline V gene data show CDR1 as SGHRS and CDR2 as YFSETQ. The CDR3 loop is CASSLEAALGYGYTF. The CDR3 region has the DNA TGCGCCAGCAGCTTGGAGGCAGCGCTAGGCTATGGCTACACCTTC.

This clonotype was detected a few times. The rearrangement links TRBV5-6 to TRBJ2-2; TRBD2 aligns across 7 bases. There are 14 residues in the CDR3. Per germline, CDR1 SGHDT and CDR2 YYEEEE. J was trimmed by 4 bases and V by 6 bases; bases with no gene match: 6. The CDR3 bases are TGTGCCAGCAATCGGGAGGCTAGCACCGGGGAGCTGTTTTTT. Amino acid sequence: CASNREASTGELFF.

There are many counts of this clonotype. CDR3 nucleotides: TGTGCCAGCAGCTTTTGGACAGGGGGGGGTGAAAAACTGTTTTTT. The encoded protein is CASSFWTGGGEKLFF. This chain joins TRBV7-9 and TRBJ1-4; 10 nucleotides align to TRBD1. This CDR3 spans 15 amino acids. Germline V gives CDR1 SEHNR, CDR2 FQNEAQ (reference sequence). Trimming cost V 3 bases and J 7 bases; bases outside gene matches: 5.

The chain joins TRBV4-1 to TRBJ2-7; TRBD1 might be the D (5 bases). Germline assignment: CDR1 MGHRA and CDR2 YSYEKL. V was clipped by 3 bases and J by 5 bases, with 17 bases between them. The CDR3 runs 15 residues. The CDR3 DNA is TGCGCCAGCAGCCAGTGGACAACTGGGCTCCACGAGCAGTACTTC. Its protein product is CASSQWTTGLHEQYF.

The gene calls are TRBV5-1 and TRBJ1-4, with D maybe TRBD1 (5 bases). The germline gives CDR1 SGHRS, CDR2 YFSETQ. This CDR3 contains 19 residues. The V end was cut by 1 base, the J end by 5 bases, with 24 bases between. The CDR3 spells CASSLMLLSPGRSNEKLFF. CDR3 DNA sequence: TGCGCCAGCAGCTTGATGCTGCTGTCCCCGGGACGGTCGAATGAAAAACTGTTTTTT.

This clonotype came up many times. This chain connects TRBV12-5 to TRBJ2-5; D gene ambiguous. The V end lost 7 bases, the J end lost 4 bases, and 7 bases lay between the germline ends. From germline, CDR1 is LGHNT and CDR2 FRNRAP. The CDR3 length is 11 residues. CDR3 amino acids: CASELAETQYF. DNA of the CDR3: TGTGCTAGTGAATTAGCAGAGACCCAGTACTTC.

This clonotype has at least ten counts. The chain links TRBV7-2 to TRBJ2-7; D not certain. The germline V gene encodes CDR1 SGHTA and CDR2 FQGNSA. Deletions cut 5 bases from V and 2 bases from J, with 13 bases between. The CDR3 sequence is 14 residues long. The DNA for the CDR3 is TGTGCCAGCAGCCTTAGGGTGCCAGCCTACGAGCAGTACTTC. Encoded protein: CASSLRVPAYEQYF.

The sample holds many counts of this clonotype. V is TRBV7-2 and J is TRBJ1-3; D might be TRBD1 (6 bases). The CDR3 length is 16 residues. Trimming stripped 5 bases from V and 3 bases from J, with 17 bases between. Germline V lookup: CDR1 SGHTA, CDR2 FQGNSA. DNA for the CDR3: TGTGCCAGCAGCGCTAGACAGGCTTTTTTTGGAAACACCATATATTTT. This gives the protein CASSARQAFFGNTIYF.

This clonotype was counted ten times or more. This chain connects TRBV6-2 or TRBV6-3 to TRBJ2-7; weak D call: TRBD2 (6 bases). The CDR3 runs to 15 residues. V lost 7 bases to trimming and J lost 3 bases, with 19 bases between them. Germline V gives CDR1 MNHEY, CDR2 SVGEGT. In DNA form, the CDR3 reads TGTGCCAGCACCAACCCCAGGCGGGGCTTCTACGAGCAGTACTTC. Translating gives CASTNPRRGFYEQYF.

This clonotype was recorded at least ten times. The V and J genes are TRBV7-9 and TRBJ1-2; a possible D gene is TRBD1 (6 bases). This CDR3 is built from 13 residues. Between the trimmed V and J ends, which lost 5 bases and 10 bases, there was a span of 17 bases. The germline V gene has CDR1 SEHNR and CDR2 FQNEAQ (reference sequence). This CDR3 is CASSRLDSEHYTF. CDR3 DNA sequence: TGTGCCAGCAGCCGGTTGGACAGTGAGCACTACACCTTC.

This clonotype was seen at least ten times. V is TRBV4-1 and J is TRBJ1-1; D gene unclear. Germline CDR1 is MGHRA and CDR2 is YSYEKL. This CDR3 contains 16 residues. Between the trimmed V and J ends, which lost 0 bases and 3 bases, there was a span of 14 bases. In nucleotides, the CDR3 is TGCGCCAGCAGCCAAGATGGATCTAAGATTCACACTGAAGCTTTCTTT. As protein: CASSQDGSKIHTEAFF.

This clonotype has a handful of counts. The CDR3 region is CASSQYRGSNYGYTF. DNA of the CDR3: TGTGCCAGCAGCCAATACAGGGGGTCTAACTATGGCTACACCTTC. This chain links TRBV7-2 with TRBJ1-2; TRBD1 agrees at 8 bases. The CDR3 is made up of 15 amino acids. Germline-derived CDR1 and CDR2 are SGHTA and FQGNSA. With 5 bases clipped from V and 0 bases from J, the junction kept 5 bases outside the gene matches.

The V call is TRBV25-1, the J call TRBJ1-2, with 7 bases that match TRBD1. The germline V gene encodes CDR1 MGHDK and CDR2 SYGVNS. After removal of 3 bases from V and 5 bases from J, the junction contained 9 bases not matched to a gene. The CDR3 length is 15 residues. As DNA, the CDR3 is TGTGCCAGCAGTGAGTCCAACCGGGACAGTTATGGCTACACCTTC. Its protein product is CASSESNRDSYGYTF.

There are a few counts of this clonotype. J is TRBJ2-1 and V is TRBV27, with 13 bases aligning to TRBD2. The J segment lost 6 bases and the V segment lost 3 bases, leaving 5 bases of the junction unmatched. From germline, CDR1 is MNHEY and CDR2 SMNVEV (reference sequence). The CDR3 has 16 residues. CDR3 protein: CASSFLLAGGPNEQFF. CDR3 bases: TGTGCCAGCAGTTTCCTACTAGCGGGGGGGCCCAATGAGCAGTTCTTC.

This clonotype has a count of ten or more. This chain connects TRBV18 to TRBJ1-1, with D hard to call. Germline values: CDR1 KGHSH, CDR2 LQKENI. V was cut by 1 base and J by 3 bases, with 15 bases left in between. The CDR3 has 16 amino acids. The CDR3 loop reads CASSPRPALEDTEAFF. In DNA form, the CDR3 reads TGTGCCAGCTCACCACGGCCCGCCCTTGAAGACACTGAAGCTTTCTTT.

This clonotype has ten or more counts. The CDR3 bases are TGTGCCAGCTTCCGGGACAATGAGTCACCCCTCCACTTT. Translating gives CASFRDNESPLHF. The chain joins TRBV6-2 or TRBV6-3 to TRBJ1-6; TRBD1 is a possible D gene (6 bases). The CDR3 covers 13 residues. The germline gives CDR1 MNHEY, CDR2 SVGEGT. Between the trimmed V and J ends, which lost 8 bases and 10 bases, there was a span of 15 bases.

J is TRBJ2-6 and V is TRBV9, with D possibly TRBD2 on 6 matching bases. The V end lost 4 bases, the J end lost 0 bases, and 8 bases lay between the germline ends. The CDR3 is 15 amino acids. Germline-derived CDR1 and CDR2 are SGDLS and YYNGEE. CDR3 sequence: CASSLGLSGANVLTF. The CDR3 DNA follows: TGTGCCAGCAGCCTGGGACTCTCTGGGGCCAACGTCCTGACTTTC.